Below, 17 T cell receptor beta chains from the same sample are listed, as sequenced in a study of cytomegalovirus exposure and HLA in healthy donors. This PCR relied on a set of 60 Vbeta primers and 13 Jbeta primers. The data were produced by immunoSEQ multiplex PCR, yet TCRdb's version contains in-frame clones alone and is incomplete. This table has approximately 33,000 clones, approximately 55% appearing once. The sequenced sample was PBMCs. These receptors all come from a woman aged 40-49 years in good health and CMV-seropositive.

This clone occurred a few times. This chain connects TRBV5-1 to TRBJ2-4, with D perhaps TRBD2 (7 bases). V was cut by 0 bases and J by 0 bases, with 13 bases left in between. This CDR3 contains 17 residues. Germline CDR1 and CDR2: SGHRS and YFSETQ. The CDR3 region has the DNA TGCGCCAGCAGCTTGGGGCGGGGGCAGGGAGCCAAAAACATTCAGTACTTC. Translating gives CASSLGRGQGAKNIQYF. Full variable domain (missing parts from reference TRBV5-1 and TRBJ2-4): KAGVTQTPRYLIKTRGQQVTLSCSPISGHRSVSWYQQTPGQGLQFLFEYFSETQRNKGNFPGRFSGRQFSNSRSEMNVSTLELGDSALYLCASSLGRGQGAKNIQYFGAGTRLSVL.

The V gene is TRBV6-5, the J gene TRBJ2-7, with D perhaps TRBD1 (5 bases). V shed 6 bases and J shed 3 bases, with 18 bases lying between them. The CDR3 has 15 amino acids. The germline V gene has CDR1 MNHEY and CDR2 SVGAGI. Here the CDR3 reads CASRRGHEQIYEQYF. DNA for the CDR3: TGTGCCAGCAGGCGAGGACACGAACAAATCTACGAGCAGTACTTC.

V gene TRBV12-5 combines with J gene TRBJ2-5, with D possibly being TRBD2 (6 bases). Germline V gene data show CDR1 as LGHNT and CDR2 as FRNRAP. Trimming stripped 5 bases from V and 5 bases from J, with 24 bases between. The CDR3 has 17 amino acids. The CDR3 spells CASGGRDSNLKKETQYF. CDR3 nucleotides: TGTGCTAGTGGTGGCCGGGACTCGAACCTTAAGAAGGAGACCCAGTACTTC.

This chain links TRBV6-5 with TRBJ1-3; perhaps TRBD1 as D (5 bases). Looked up from germline, CDR1 is MNHEY and CDR2 is SVGAGI. With 6 bases removed from V and 11 bases from J, the gap between germline ends came to 11 bases. The length of the CDR3 is 11 residues. The CDR3 nucleotides read TGTGCCAGCAGATCAATAGGGGCCATATATTTT. Translation: CASRSIGAIYF.

V and J are TRBV4-3 and TRBJ2-1, with D perhaps TRBD1 (7 bases). With 0 bases removed from V and 7 bases from J, the gap between germline ends came to 16 bases. Germline CDR1 LGHNA, CDR2 YSLEER. There are 16 residues in the CDR3. CDR3 region: CASSQDGRGALNEQFF. As DNA, the CDR3 is TGCGCCAGCAGCCAAGACGGCAGGGGGGCCCTTAATGAGCAGTTCTTC.

This chain joins TRBV28 and TRBJ2-5, with D tentatively TRBD2 (5 bases). TRBJ2-7 matches the DNA end more closely, so the J call is doubtful. The germline gives CDR1 MDHEN, CDR2 SYDVKM. The CDR3 has 13 residues. Written as DNA, the CDR3 is TGTGCCAGCAGTTTGGGGAGCTCCTACGAGCAGTACTTC. As protein: CASSLGSSYEQYF.

In nucleotides, the CDR3 is TGTGCCAGTATCCGACAGGGGGCGAGCAATGAGCAGTTCTTC. Translated: CASIRQGASNEQFF. The chain uses TRBV19 and TRBJ2-1, with 10 positions matching TRBD1. V lost 7 bases to trimming and J lost 6 bases; unmatched junction nucleotides: 6. This CDR3 is built from 14 residues. From germline, CDR1 is LNHDA and CDR2 SQIVND (reference sequence).

The chain recombines TRBV12-5 with TRBJ2-1; 12 bases match TRBD2. This CDR3 comprises 14 residues. Germline trimming cut 6 bases from V and 4 bases from J; bases unmatched to any gene: 1. CDR1 LGHNT and CDR2 FRNRAP come from the germline V gene. CDR3 bases: TGTGCTAGTGGGCTAGCGGGGGGGTACAATGAGCAGTTCTTC. Translated: CASGLAGGYNEQFF.

This clone was seen more than once but under ten times. The chain recombines TRBV29-1 with TRBJ1-2, with 11 bases identical to TRBD1. Germline V CDR1 and CDR2: SQVTM, ANQGSEA. The V and J ends lost 7 bases and 4 bases, in that order; junction bases with no gene match: 5. The CDR3 extends over 13 amino acids. CDR3 sequence reads: CSGKDRGPYGYTF. In nucleotides, the CDR3 is TGCAGCGGGAAGGACAGGGGGCCCTATGGCTACACCTTC.

The V gene is TRBV6-1, the J gene TRBJ2-7; 9 nucleotides align to TRBD1. V trimming: 10 bases; J trimming: 2 bases; junction bases outside the gene matches: 9. Per the germline V gene, CDR1 is MNHNS and CDR2 is SASEGT. The CDR3 length is 14 residues. CDR3 sequence reads: CATVEGQGTYEQYF. The CDR3, as DNA: TGTGCCACCGTTGAGGGACAGGGAACCTACGAGCAGTACTTC.

This clone has more than one count but fewer than ten. The chain carries TRBV5-4 and TRBJ1-6, with 7 bases matching TRBD1. The germline V gene has CDR1 SGHNT and CDR2 YYREEE (reference sequence). With V trimmed by 1 base and J by 11 bases, 3 bases remained unmatched. CDR3 length: 13 amino acids. The CDR3 DNA reads TGTGCCAGCAGCTTGAGGGACAGAACACCCCTCCACTTT. Amino acid sequence: CASSLRDRTPLHF.

The chain carries TRBV6-5 and TRBJ2-1; D might be TRBD1 (5 bases). CDR1 MNHEY and CDR2 SVGAGI come from the germline V gene. The CDR3 runs to 15 residues. Trimming took off 7 bases at V and 8 bases at J, with 21 bases between the two ends. The CDR3 loop is CASTQRNAGFDEQFF. The CDR3 DNA sequence: TGTGCCAGCACCCAACGAAACGCAGGGTTCGATGAGCAGTTCTTC.

V gene TRBV5-1 combines with J gene TRBJ2-7, with 7 bases identical to TRBD1. This CDR3 region has 14 residues. Germline CDR1 and CDR2: SGHRS and YFSETQ. Trimming cost V 4 bases and J 1 base; bases outside gene matches: 5. The CDR3 nucleotides are TGCGCCAGCAGCGCAGCAGGGGGATCCTACGAGCAGTACTTC. Encoded protein: CASSAAGGSYEQYF.

The chain couples TRBV2 to TRBJ2-3, with 9 bases identical to TRBD2. The germline V gene has CDR1 SNHLY and CDR2 FYNNEI. CDR3 size: 15 residues. Trimming removed 3 bases from V and 10 bases from J; junction bases left unmatched: 11. CDR3 sequence: CASSELAGALRAQYF. The CDR3 DNA follows: TGTGCCAGCAGTGAGTTAGCGGGGGCCCTCAGGGCGCAGTATTTT.

The chain joins TRBV5-6 to TRBJ2-1, with 7 bases aligning to TRBD1. This CDR3 is 13 amino acids long. The junction had 8 bases not matched to a gene; V was cut back by 4 bases and J by 10 bases. Per germline, CDR1 SGHDT and CDR2 YYEEEE. The CDR3 region is CASSQNRGFEQFF. CDR3 sequence (DNA): TGTGCCAGCAGCCAGAACAGGGGTTTCGAGCAGTTCTTC. The whole variable domain, remainder taken from reference TRBV5-6 and TRBJ2-1, is DAGVTQSPTHLIKTRGQQVTLRCSPKSGHDTVSWYQQALGQGPQFIFQYYEEEERQRGNFPDRFSGHQFPNYSSELNVNALLLGDSALYLCASSQNRGFEQFFGPGTRLTVL.

The rearrangement links TRBV7-9 to TRBJ2-6, with D possibly matching TRBD2 (5 bases). Germline V CDR1 and CDR2: SEHNR, FQNEAQ (reference sequence). CDR3 size: 15 residues. Trimming took 1 base from V and 4 from J, leaving 8 bases between them. The CDR3 nucleotides read TGTGCCAGCAGCTTAGGAGGGTCCGGGGCCAACGTCCTGACTTTC. Its translation: CASSLGGSGANVLTF.

The genes are TRBV30 and TRBJ1-2; 7 bases are shared with TRBD1. The CDR3 totals 14 residues. Trimming removed 2 bases from V and 4 bases from J; junction bases left unmatched: 7. Per germline, CDR1 GTSNPN and CDR2 SVGIG (reference sequence). The CDR3 region has the DNA TGTGCCTGGAGTCCCCGGGACAGCCCCTATGGCTACACCTTC. It specifies CAWSPRDSPYGYTF.